This TCR beta chain was sequenced for a study of T cells in narcolepsy. Study-level information: Healthy controls were enrolled alongside patients with narcolepsy type 1 or type 2. Overall study results and limits: Same-patient CSF and blood CD4+ T cell clonotypes included HCRT-specific and TRIB2-specific autoreactive ones. No autoreactive T cell clone sequences appeared in some memory CD4+ repertoires.

Clones were sequenced by immunoSEQ multiplex PCR, and TCRdb holds only the in-frame ones, with some missing. This sample has 25,000 to 35,000 clones, with roughly 80% found just once. About this clone itself: The antigen remains undetermined.

Per the germline V gene, CDR1 is SGHNT and CDR2 is YYREEE (reference sequence). The CDR3 loop spans 16 amino acids. The trim removed 1 base at V and 5 bases at J, leaving 10 bases unmatched. The TCR comes from a human donor with narcolepsy. This chain uses TRBV5-4 with TRBJ1-2; 8 bases agree with TRBD1. The specimen was CD45RA- memory CD4+ T cells from PBMCs. The CDR3 loop reads CASSLLGQGEGYGYTF. CDR3 nucleotides: TGTGCCAGCAGCTTGCTAGGACAGGGAGAGGGGTATGGCTACACCTTC.